The source of this TCR beta chain is a study of vaccination and CD4 T cells after COVID-19 (dated 2022 in TCRdb). A note on the overall study: Every convalescent patient had a positive nasal swab PCR test for SARS-CoV-2, with mild disease in eight to ten patients and severe disease in one. The convalescent cohort included six males and four females, with two Hispanic individuals, seven Caucasians, two Asians and one multiracial person. Two doses of either the Pfizer-BioNTech BNT162b2 vaccine (n=8) or the Moderna mRNA-1273 vaccine (n=2) were administered to participants. In more than eight COVID-19 convalescent patients and 4 infection-naive healthy vaccine recipients, researchers compared the spike-specific CD4+ TCR repertoire from before mRNA vaccination with the repertoire from after. Post-vaccine blood samples were taken a median of around 70 days after the second vaccine dose, with a range of 14 to 241 days. Overlapping spike peptide pools from SARS-CoV-2 and from the common cold coronaviruses HCoV-NL63, HCoV-OC43 and HCoV-229E were used as culture stimuli. Control cultures received a CEFX viral epitope pool as the positive control, an HIV-1 Nef peptide pool as the negative control, or no peptide. Post-COVID blood samples were collected from convalescent patients a median of around 96 days after diagnosis, with a range of about 30 to 161 days.

This clonotype has a handful of counts. Its antigen is still unknown. No base quality information exists; no much larger clone differs at one position. Receptor libraries were prepared by PCR. DNA from cultured CD4+ T cells was subjected to TCR sequencing with the Oncomine TCR Beta short-read assay at the Johns Hopkins FTIC core. Genomic DNA was extracted from the cultured CD4+ T cells with the QIAamp micro DNA kit. Oncomine TCR Beta libraries from cultured CD4+ T cells were pooled with unique dual indexes and sequenced on an Illumina iSeq 100. In the source study's methods: Non-productive sequences were filtered out, and CDR3s that did not start with C, did not end with F or W, or were shorter than 7 amino acids were discarded. The MANAFEST web application identified antigen-specific clonotypes by comparing peptide-stimulated wells against reference wells and other culture wells. An FDR below 0.05, an odds ratio above 5, and a productive frequency above 0.1% in at least two of three replicate wells were required for clones to be considered positive. A clonotype was classed as cross-reactive if the clonotype showed significant expansion both in SARS-CoV-2 spike wells and in at least one common cold coronavirus spike condition. Levenshtein distances (stringdist) and unrooted phylogenetic trees (ape) in R version 3.6.1 were used to assess CDR3 homology. The public sequencing data were trimmed at Q25 with fastp and processed into clonotypes with MiXCR by TCRdb, which kept only in-frame beta chains. One record per CDR3 amino acid sequence lists the most common genes and DNA. The V and J calls and clone size are TCRdb's, not the authors'. The sample has 15,000 to 17,000 distinct CDR3 sequences on record, about 40% of them singletons. In total, the top ten clones hold more than 20% of the sample.

The V and J ends are trimmed by 0 bases and 0 bases, leaving 6 bases between them. Looking up the germline V gene yields CDR1 MNHNS and CDR2 SASEGT. The CDR3 holds 15 amino acids from the cysteine to the phenylalanine. The only DNA kept is the CDR3, 45 bases in frame from the first base. According to the study, the label for this sample's treatment or condition signals: roughly 11-day PBMC culture with coronavirus spike peptide pools or control peptides (ViraFEST assay). The study used the ViraFEST assay, which expanded antigen-specific T cells with peptide pools and then identified expanded clonotypes by TCR sequencing. The convalescent patients' positive SARS-CoV-2 PCR tests were from March to December 2020, which was before the Alpha, Beta and Delta variants emerged in the United States. Each well held 1.5 million to 2.5 million PBMCs cultured with roughly 9.2 ug/ml peptide pools in IMDM containing around 5.5% human AB serum and 9 to 10 IU/ml IL-2. Half of the culture medium was replaced with fresh IL-2-containing medium on days 3 and 7. After ten to eleven days of culture, CD4+ T cells were isolated by negative selection using the EasySep CD4+ T cell isolation kit. Ficoll-Paque Plus gradient centrifugation was used to isolate PBMCs from whole blood, and the isolated PBMCs were then either used fresh or cryopreserved at -140C. Triplicate wells were generally used for each culture condition.

What the authors observed across the whole study: In convalescent patients, nearly all vaccine-specific clones (304 of 307) were found to be mono-reactive for SARS-CoV-2 spike rather than cross-reactive with common cold coronaviruses. Although the median number of SARS-CoV-2-reactive clonotypes went up from around 20 after infection to 38 after vaccination, the increase was not significant. Only a relatively small number of convalescent patients were included in the study, and early timepoints following natural infection were not analyzed. In convalescent patients, a median roughly 83% of post-vaccine SARS-CoV-2-reactive clones were detected only after vaccination, and vaccine-specific priming was suggested by this finding.

Source material: cultured CD4+ T cells from blood. The V and J genes are TRBV6-1 and TRBJ1-3; the D gene lacks a confident call. This TCR came from a human donor with COVID-19. For the CDR3, the sequence is CASSEAPSSGNTIYF. The sequenced DNA is TGTGCCAGCAGTGAAGCCCCCAGCTCTGGAAACACCATATATTTT.